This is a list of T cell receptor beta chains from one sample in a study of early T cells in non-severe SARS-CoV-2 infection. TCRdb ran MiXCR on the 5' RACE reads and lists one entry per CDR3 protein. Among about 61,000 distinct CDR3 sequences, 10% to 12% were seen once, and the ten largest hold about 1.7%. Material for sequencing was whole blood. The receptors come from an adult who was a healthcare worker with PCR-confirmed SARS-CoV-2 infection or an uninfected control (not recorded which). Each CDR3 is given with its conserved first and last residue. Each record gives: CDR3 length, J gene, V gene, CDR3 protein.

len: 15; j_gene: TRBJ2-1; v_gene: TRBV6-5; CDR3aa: CASRGKGQAINEQFF
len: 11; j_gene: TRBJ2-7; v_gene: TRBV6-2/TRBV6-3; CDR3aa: CASGPTYEQYF
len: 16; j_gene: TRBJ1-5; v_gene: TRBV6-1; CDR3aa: CASSFTDPGGNQPQHF
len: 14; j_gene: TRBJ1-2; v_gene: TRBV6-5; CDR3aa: CASSYSIINYGYTF
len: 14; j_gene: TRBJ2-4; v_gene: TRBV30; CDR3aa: CAWSVWGVQNIQYF
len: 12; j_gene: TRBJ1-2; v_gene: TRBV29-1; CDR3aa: CSAGHTNYGYTF
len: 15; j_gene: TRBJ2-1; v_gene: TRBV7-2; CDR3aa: CASSLAPLAYNEQFF
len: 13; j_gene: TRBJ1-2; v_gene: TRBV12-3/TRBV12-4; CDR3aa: CASSPNLGYGYTF
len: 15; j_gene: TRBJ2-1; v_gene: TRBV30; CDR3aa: CARSALVPPNNEQFF
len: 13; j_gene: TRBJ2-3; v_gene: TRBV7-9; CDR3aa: CASSRSGGDTQYF
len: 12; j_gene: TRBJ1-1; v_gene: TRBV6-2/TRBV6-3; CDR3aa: CASRELNTEAFF
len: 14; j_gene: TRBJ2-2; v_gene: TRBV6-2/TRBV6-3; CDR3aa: CASSPLGGTGELFF
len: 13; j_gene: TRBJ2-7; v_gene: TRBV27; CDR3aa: CASSLSGLNEQYF
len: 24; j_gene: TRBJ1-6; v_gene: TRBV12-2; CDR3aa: CASRPPKGTGGRVMEGSYNSPLHF
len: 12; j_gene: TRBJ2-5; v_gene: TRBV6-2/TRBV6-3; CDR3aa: CASSYPGETQYF
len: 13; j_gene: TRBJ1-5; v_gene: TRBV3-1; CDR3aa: CASSQDRNQPQHF
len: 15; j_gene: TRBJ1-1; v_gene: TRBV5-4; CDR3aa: CASSRMAGGATEAFF
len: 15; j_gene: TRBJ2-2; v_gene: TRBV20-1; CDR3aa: CSAATSGANTGELFF